Listed below are T cell receptor beta chains from one sample, sequenced in a study of early T cells in non-severe SARS-CoV-2 infection. TCRdb re-derived calls from the 5' RACE reads in MiXCR, one entry per CDR3 protein. The sample has about 77,000 distinct CDR3 sequences; around 9.9% are singletons. The sample comprised whole blood. The source of these receptors is an adult who was a healthcare worker with PCR-confirmed SARS-CoV-2 infection or an uninfected control (not recorded which). CDR3s include the opening cysteine and the closing phenylalanine or tryptophan. Fields, in order: J gene, clone size, V gene, D gene, CDR3 DNA, CDR3 protein. A D gene is named only where the DNA matches it firmly. Not all rows give a size; the values are once, few, many and, for expanded clones, a class.

J gene: TRBJ2-2
clone size: few
V gene: TRBV25-1
D gene: NA
CDR3 DNA: TGTGCCAGCAGTGAAGCGGGTACAAGGGAGCTGTTTTTT
CDR3 protein: CASSEAGTRELFF

J gene: TRBJ2-1
clone size: NA
V gene: TRBV29-1
D gene: NA
CDR3 DNA: TGCAGCGTCCTCCTGAGCTCCTACAATGGGCAGTTCTTC
CDR3 protein: CSVLLSSYNGQFF

J gene: TRBJ2-3
clone size: many
V gene: TRBV20-1
D gene: NA
CDR3 DNA: TGCAGTGCTGACCGACAGGGCACAGATACGCAGTATTTT
CDR3 protein: CSADRQGTDTQYF

J gene: TRBJ2-5
clone size: few
V gene: TRBV25-1
D gene: NA
CDR3 DNA: TGTGCCAGCAGTGAATATCTAGTTACTCAAGAGACCCAGTACTTC
CDR3 protein: CASSEYLVTQETQYF

J gene: TRBJ2-1
clone size: many
V gene: TRBV15
D gene: TRBD1
CDR3 DNA: TGTGCCACCAGCGTTGGCGGACAGGTCTATGAGCAGTTCTTC
CDR3 protein: CATSVGGQVYEQFF

J gene: TRBJ2-2
clone size: many
V gene: TRBV20-1
D gene: NA
CDR3 DNA: TGCAGTGCTTCGGTGGGGGGGCCCAACACCGGGGAGCTGTTTTTT
CDR3 protein: CSASVGGPNTGELFF

J gene: TRBJ2-1
clone size: many
V gene: TRBV3-1
D gene: NA
CDR3 DNA: TGTGCCAGCAGCCAAAAATCTTTGGGAGGAAAGCAGTTCTTC
CDR3 protein: CASSQKSLGGKQFF

J gene: TRBJ2-1
clone size: many
V gene: TRBV19
D gene: TRBD2
CDR3 DNA: TGTGCCAGTAGTATCATTAGCGGGAGTCCCCTAGGGGAGCAGTTCTTC
CDR3 protein: CASSIISGSPLGEQFF

J gene: TRBJ2-1
clone size: NA
V gene: TRBV20-1
D gene: TRBD2
CDR3 DNA: TGCAGTGCCCAAGGGACTAGCGGGAGGAGGGAGCAGTTCTTC
CDR3 protein: CSAQGTSGRREQFF

J gene: TRBJ1-2
clone size: many
V gene: TRBV9
D gene: NA
CDR3 DNA: TGTGCCAGCAGCGTAGGAGACAGGACCGACTATGGCTACACCTTC
CDR3 protein: CASSVGDRTDYGYTF

J gene: TRBJ2-5
clone size: few
V gene: TRBV10-3
D gene: TRBD2
CDR3 DNA: TGTGCCATCAGTGACCCCGGGACTAGCGGCAAAGCGGGGTGGTACCAAGAGACCCAGTACTTC
CDR3 protein: CAISDPGTSGKAGWYQETQYF

J gene: TRBJ2-7
clone size: NA
V gene: TRBV7-2
D gene: NA
CDR3 DNA: TGTGCCAGCCTTGGGGACTCCTCCTACGAGCAGTACTTC
CDR3 protein: CASLGDSSYEQYF

J gene: TRBJ2-5
clone size: NA
V gene: TRBV7-9
D gene: TRBD2
CDR3 DNA: TGTGCCAGCACCTATAGCGGGACCCTGGGAGAGACCCAGTACTTC
CDR3 protein: CASTYSGTLGETQYF

J gene: TRBJ1-6
clone size: few
V gene: TRBV2
D gene: NA
CDR3 DNA: TGTGCCAGCGGAGAGACATGGGGTTCTAATTCACCCCTCCACTTT
CDR3 protein: CASGETWGSNSPLHF

J gene: TRBJ2-3
clone size: NA
V gene: TRBV12-5
D gene: TRBD2
CDR3 DNA: TGTGCTAGTGGTTTGCCCCCCGTACTAGCGGGGACAGATACGCAGTATTTT
CDR3 protein: CASGLPPVLAGTDTQYF

J gene: TRBJ2-2
clone size: many
V gene: TRBV6-2/TRBV6-3
D gene: TRBD1
CDR3 DNA: TGTGCCAGCAGTTACACCGGGACAGACACCGGGGAGCTGTTTTTT
CDR3 protein: CASSYTGTDTGELFF

J gene: TRBJ1-4
clone size: NA
V gene: TRBV3-1
D gene: NA
CDR3 DNA: TGTGCCAGCAGCCAGGAACAGACCAAACTGTTTTTT
CDR3 protein: CASSQEQTKLFF

J gene: TRBJ2-5
clone size: NA
V gene: TRBV20-1
D gene: NA
CDR3 DNA: TGCAGTGCTAGGACAGAAGAGACCCAGTACTTC
CDR3 protein: CSARTEETQYF

J gene: TRBJ1-4
clone size: NA
V gene: TRBV6-5
D gene: TRBD1
CDR3 DNA: TGTGCCAGCTCACCGACAGGGATGGGCGAAAAACTGTTTTTT
CDR3 protein: CASSPTGMGEKLFF

J gene: TRBJ2-6
clone size: many
V gene: TRBV2
D gene: TRBD2
CDR3 DNA: TGTGCCAGGGGACTAGCGGGATCTGGGGCCAACGTCCTGACTTTC
CDR3 protein: CARGLAGSGANVLTF

J gene: TRBJ2-1
clone size: NA
V gene: TRBV7-9
D gene: NA
CDR3 DNA: TGTGCCAGCAGCAAAGAGGGGCACAATGAGCAGTTCTTC
CDR3 protein: CASSKEGHNEQFF

J gene: TRBJ2-7
clone size: many
V gene: TRBV28
D gene: NA
CDR3 DNA: TGTGCCAGCAGAACCCGGGGGAGAACCTACGAGCAGTACTTC
CDR3 protein: CASRTRGRTYEQYF

J gene: TRBJ1-2
clone size: few
V gene: TRBV12-3/TRBV12-4
D gene: NA
CDR3 DNA: TGTGCCAGCAGTTCCCCGTTGTCGGGGAAGAGCTATGGCTACACCTTC
CDR3 protein: CASSSPLSGKSYGYTF

J gene: TRBJ2-5
clone size: many
V gene: TRBV10-1
D gene: NA
CDR3 DNA: TGCGCCAGCAGTCGGAGGGTTCAAGAGACCCAGTACTTC
CDR3 protein: CASSRRVQETQYF

J gene: TRBJ1-6
clone size: many
V gene: TRBV10-3
D gene: NA
CDR3 DNA: TGTGCCATCAGTGAGGGAAGGTCCCGGGGTTCACCCCTCCACTTT
CDR3 protein: CAISEGRSRGSPLHF

J gene: TRBJ2-5
clone size: NA
V gene: TRBV7-2
D gene: NA
CDR3 DNA: TGTGCCAGCAGCTTACACCTGGGTAGGACCCAGTACTTC
CDR3 protein: CASSLHLGRTQYF

J gene: TRBJ2-7
clone size: many
V gene: TRBV19
D gene: NA
CDR3 DNA: TGTGCCAGTAGTATTCGGGCACAGTCCCTCTACGAGCAGTACTTC
CDR3 protein: CASSIRAQSLYEQYF

J gene: TRBJ2-5
clone size: NA
V gene: TRBV9
D gene: TRBD1
CDR3 DNA: TGTGCCAGCAGCGTCGGGACAGTTTCAGGAGAGACCCAGTACTTC
CDR3 protein: CASSVGTVSGETQYF

J gene: TRBJ1-3
clone size: many
V gene: TRBV5-1
D gene: NA
CDR3 DNA: TGCGCCAGCAGCTTAAGTCCATTTGGCGGAAACACCATATATTTT
CDR3 protein: CASSLSPFGGNTIYF

J gene: TRBJ2-5
clone size: few
V gene: TRBV3-1
D gene: NA
CDR3 DNA: TGTGCCAGCAGCCAACTCGACACGCAAGAGACCCAGTACTTC
CDR3 protein: CASSQLDTQETQYF

J gene: TRBJ2-1
clone size: few
V gene: TRBV7-3
D gene: TRBD2
CDR3 DNA: TGTGCCAGCAGCGCCAGCGGGAGGGTAGGGAATGAGCAGTTCTTC
CDR3 protein: CASSASGRVGNEQFF

J gene: TRBJ2-1
clone size: many
V gene: TRBV7-3
D gene: TRBD1
CDR3 DNA: TGTGCCAGCAGCCGAGCCGGGACAGCCCTCAATGAGCAGTTCTTC
CDR3 protein: CASSRAGTALNEQFF

J gene: TRBJ2-2
clone size: many
V gene: TRBV3-1
D gene: NA
CDR3 DNA: TGTGCCAGCAGCCCCGGGGCCAACACCGGGGAGCTGTTTTTT
CDR3 protein: CASSPGANTGELFF

J gene: TRBJ2-1
clone size: many
V gene: TRBV3-1
D gene: TRBD2
CDR3 DNA: TGTGCCAGCAGCCAGGGCGGGGGCTCCTACAATGAGCAGTTCTTC
CDR3 protein: CASSQGGGSYNEQFF

J gene: TRBJ2-5
clone size: NA
V gene: TRBV7-6
D gene: NA
CDR3 DNA: TGTGCCAGCAGCTTGGGGGGGGCCGCCACTCAAGAGACCCAGTACTTC
CDR3 protein: CASSLGGAATQETQYF

J gene: TRBJ1-1
clone size: many
V gene: TRBV5-6
D gene: NA
CDR3 DNA: TGTGCCAGCAGCTTAAAACAGAACACTGAAGCTTTCTTT
CDR3 protein: CASSLKQNTEAFF

J gene: TRBJ2-1
clone size: NA
V gene: TRBV5-4
D gene: TRBD1
CDR3 DNA: TGTGCCAGCAGCAGAGGACAGGGGGCAGGGGAGCAGTTCTTC
CDR3 protein: CASSRGQGAGEQFF

J gene: TRBJ1-5
clone size: NA
V gene: TRBV24-1
D gene: NA
CDR3 DNA: TGTGCCACCAGTGATTCAACAGGGATGTTGAGCAATCAGCCCCAGCATTTT
CDR3 protein: CATSDSTGMLSNQPQHF

J gene: TRBJ1-2
clone size: few
V gene: TRBV30
D gene: NA
CDR3 DNA: TGTGCCTGGAGTAGTGGCCCTAGGCACTATGGCTACACCTTC
CDR3 protein: CAWSSGPRHYGYTF

J gene: TRBJ2-6
clone size: many
V gene: TRBV30
D gene: TRBD1
CDR3 DNA: TGTGCCTGGAGTAGGGAGTGGACAGGTCGCTCTGGGGCCAACGTCCTGACTTTC
CDR3 protein: CAWSREWTGRSGANVLTF

J gene: TRBJ2-5
clone size: NA
V gene: TRBV29-1
D gene: NA
CDR3 DNA: TGCAGCGTTGTCCATCCGGGACCCCGATCCCAGTACTTC
CDR3 protein: CSVVHPGPRSQYF

J gene: TRBJ1-5
clone size: NA
V gene: TRBV10-3
D gene: NA
CDR3 DNA: TGTGCCATCAGTGATCAGGCTCAGCCCCAGCATTTT
CDR3 protein: CAISDQAQPQHF

J gene: TRBJ2-1
clone size: NA
V gene: TRBV5-1
D gene: TRBD2
CDR3 DNA: TGCGCCAGCAGCCCGGACGGGAGGGCGGCCTACAATGAGCAGTTCTTC
CDR3 protein: CASSPDGRAAYNEQFF

J gene: TRBJ2-1
clone size: NA
V gene: TRBV10-3
D gene: NA
CDR3 DNA: TGTGCCATCAGTGAGTCAGGGCTAACGGCCAATGAGCAGTTCTTC
CDR3 protein: CAISESGLTANEQFF

J gene: TRBJ1-6
clone size: NA
V gene: TRBV27
D gene: NA
CDR3 DNA: TGTGCCAGCAGTTTATCCCCCCCGGGAACCTCACCCCTCCACTTT
CDR3 protein: CASSLSPPGTSPLHF

J gene: TRBJ2-2
clone size: NA
V gene: TRBV6-4
D gene: NA
CDR3 DNA: TGTGCCAGCAGTGAAACAGGGGGGGATTTCACCGGGGAGCTGTTTTTT
CDR3 protein: CASSETGGDFTGELFF

J gene: TRBJ2-2
clone size: many
V gene: TRBV28
D gene: TRBD2
CDR3 DNA: TGTGCCAGCATCCCGGGACTAGCGGGAGTATTGGCCGGGGAGCTGTTTTTT
CDR3 protein: CASIPGLAGVLAGELFF

J gene: TRBJ2-1
clone size: many
V gene: TRBV11-2
D gene: NA
CDR3 DNA: TGTGCCAGCAGCTTACGGGAGAGCTCCTACAATGAGCAGTTCTTC
CDR3 protein: CASSLRESSYNEQFF

J gene: TRBJ1-1
clone size: many
V gene: TRBV28
D gene: NA
CDR3 DNA: TGTGCCAGCAGTTTATTGGGCAGGGCTGAAGTTTTCTTT
CDR3 protein: CASSLLGRAEVFF

J gene: TRBJ2-1
clone size: many
V gene: TRBV28
D gene: TRBD2
CDR3 DNA: TGTGCCAGCAGTCCCCTAGGACTAGCGGGTAATGAGCAGTTCTTC
CDR3 protein: CASSPLGLAGNEQFF

J gene: TRBJ1-3
clone size: few
V gene: TRBV5-4
D gene: NA
CDR3 DNA: TGTGCCAGCGAACAGGAACCCAACTCTGGAAACACCATATATTTT
CDR3 protein: CASEQEPNSGNTIYF